This TCR beta chain was identified in a study of blood T cell repertoires in COVID-19. In the study overall: The United States, Italy and Spain were the sources of the acute and convalescent COVID-19 samples. Sample material is recorded as cDNA or gDNA derived from T cells, B-cell-depleted T cells, or PBMCs.

Unmatched junction bases numbered 0, after V lost 5 bases and J lost 2 bases. CDR3 length equals 12 residues. The germline CDR1 and CDR2 sequences are SEHNR and FQNEAQ (reference sequence). Original handling: Amplifying reference gene primers gave estimates of nucleated cell counts. The protocol was immunoSEQ multiplex PCR, while the TCRdb copy is restricted to in-frame clones and leaves out a portion. That table is the source of V, J and clone size, and D and trimming were worked out from the DNA. The sample comprises 90,000 or so clones, 81% of which are singletons, and more than 20% rests with the top ten.

Sequencing was done on a sample of peripheral blood. This clonotype was sampled from a man aged 80 or over with active or convalescent COVID-19. The rearrangement links TRBV7-9 to TRBJ2-7, with 7 positions matching TRBD1. Written as DNA, the CDR3 is TGTGCCAGCAGCACAGGGGCCTACGAGCAGTACTTC. Amino acid sequence: CASSTGAYEQYF.